A single sample is the source of the 23 T cell receptor beta chains below, sequenced in a study of vaccination and CD4 T cells after COVID-19. The treatment was: roughly ten-day PBMC culture with coronavirus spike peptide pools or control peptides (ViraFEST assay). Sequenced with the Oncomine TCR Beta short-read assay was DNA taken from cultured CD4+ T cells. TCRdb reprocessed the PCR reads with MiXCR, giving one entry per CDR3 protein. The table has around 26,000 distinct CDR3 sequences, about 40% seen once. No antigen is known for these receptors. The sequencing input was CD4+ T cells from blood, cultured in vitro. The receptor set was obtained from a human donor who had recovered from COVID-19.

The genes are TRBV5-4 and TRBJ2-1; D is tentatively TRBD1 or TRBD2 (5 bases each). Germline values: CDR1 SGHNT, CDR2 YYREEE (reference sequence). Trimming left V 2 bases short and J 6 bases short, with 12 bases between. This CDR3 has 14 residues. CDR3 in DNA: TGTGCCAGCAGCTTCCAGAAGAGGGGCAATGAGCAGTTCTTC. Amino acids: CASSFQKRGNEQFF.

This clonotype has just a few counts. CDR3: CASSWTGVQYGYTF. CDR3 DNA: TGTGCCAGCAGCTGGACAGGGGTCCAGTATGGCTACACCTTC. This sequence joins TRBV11-2 and TRBJ1-2; 9 bases fit TRBD1. J gave up 5 bases and V 4 bases, and 5 bases lay outside the gene matches. The CDR3 has 14 residues. Germline values: CDR1 SGHAT, CDR2 FQNNGV.

This clonotype has just a few counts. The chain joins TRBV10-1 to TRBJ1-5; 8 nucleotides agree with TRBD1. Germline V gene lookup returns CDR1 WNHNN and CDR2 SYGVQD (reference sequence). The CDR3 has 18 residues. The ends lost 3 bases at V and 2 bases at J; junction bases unmatched: 12. CDR3 DNA sequence: TGCGCCAGCAGTGATAGGAGACAGGGGATTTTTGGCAATCAGCCCCAGCATTTT. Translation gives CASSDRRQGIFGNQPQHF.

The CDR3 DNA follows: TGCAGTGCCGACAGGGACCGTAACAATGAGCAGTTCTTC. The encoded protein is CSADRDRNNEQFF. This rearrangement joins TRBV20-1 to TRBJ2-1; 7 nucleotides align to TRBD1. Germline V gene data show CDR1 as DFQATT and CDR2 as SNEGSKA (reference sequence). The CDR3 contains 13 residues. V was clipped by 6 bases and J by 5 bases; unmatched bases: 7.

The chain recombines TRBV28 with TRBJ1-5; weak D call: TRBD1 (5 bases). The V end lost 6 bases, the J end lost 2 bases, and 14 bases lay between the germline ends. The CDR3 totals 15 residues. Looked up from germline, CDR1 is MDHEN and CDR2 is SYDVKM. The CDR3: CASSKRGSGNQPQHF. The CDR3, as DNA: TGTGCCAGCAGCAAGCGGGGCTCCGGCAATCAGCCCCAGCATTTT.

This clonotype was recorded a few times. The chain carries TRBV11-2 and TRBJ1-1, with D hard to call. This CDR3 contains 12 residues. Germline V gene lookup returns CDR1 SGHAT and CDR2 FQNNGV. The V end lost 6 bases, the J end lost 1 base, and 6 bases lay between the germline ends. The CDR3 nucleotides are TGTGCCAGCAGGCAAGCGAACACTGAAGCTTTCTTT. Encoded protein: CASRQANTEAFF. Drawing the rest from reference TRBV11-2 and TRBJ1-1, the complete variable domain is EAGVAQSPRYKIIEKRQSVAFWCNPISGHATLYWYQQILGQGPKLLIQFQNNGVVDDSQLPKDRFSAERLKGVDSTLKIQPAKLEDSAVYLCASRQANTEAFFGQGTRLTVV.

V is TRBV12-3 or TRBV12-4 and J is TRBJ2-5; 8 bases line up with TRBD2. The CDR3 loop spans 13 amino acids. J gave up 7 bases and V 4 bases, and 5 bases lay outside the gene matches. The CDR3: CASSSTSEGTQYF. CDR3 in DNA: TGTGCCAGCAGTTCGACTAGCGAGGGGACCCAGTACTTC.

The chain carries TRBV12-3 or TRBV12-4 and TRBJ2-7; 7 bases agree with TRBD2. The CDR3 extends over 14 amino acids. The J segment lost 6 bases and the V segment lost 3 bases, leaving 8 bases of the junction unmatched. CDR3 sequence: CASSFGRELVEQYF. The CDR3 bases are TGTGCCAGCAGTTTTGGGCGGGAGTTAGTCGAGCAGTACTTC.

The chain joins TRBV10-3 to TRBJ2-1; D tentatively fits TRBD1 or TRBD2 (7 bases each). This CDR3 contains 14 residues. V lost 7 bases and J lost 8, with 18 bases in between. In germline, CDR1 is ENHRY, CDR2 SYGVKD. This CDR3 is CAIKGQGGHDEQFF. Here the CDR3 DNA reads TGTGCCATCAAGGGCCAGGGGGGGCACGATGAGCAGTTCTTC.

In its sample, this clonotype was seen a few times. The rearrangement uses TRBV28 and TRBJ2-3; no firm D call. With 4 bases removed from V and 4 bases from J, the gap between germline ends came to 15 bases. This CDR3 spans 15 amino acids. CDR1 and CDR2 (germline): MDHEN, SYDVKM. CDR3 coding DNA: TGTGCCAGCAGTTCCCCCTTGGGGAACGCAGATACGCAGTATTTT. Encoded protein: CASSSPLGNADTQYF.

In DNA, the CDR3 is TGTGCCAGCATCGAATCCGGGGGGGAAGGGGAGCAGTACTTC. Translated, it gives CASIESGGEGEQYF. This chain connects TRBV2 to TRBJ2-7, with 8 bases matching TRBD2. J lost 7 bases, V lost 7 bases, and 12 bases had no gene match. Germline CDR1 SNHLY, CDR2 FYNNEI. The CDR3 runs 14 residues.

The table lists this clonotype with a few counts. This chain joins TRBV24-1 and TRBJ2-3; 13 bases match TRBD2. CDR3 size: 16 residues. Trimming removed 5 bases from V and 1 base from J; junction bases left unmatched: 2. Germline CDR1 and CDR2: KGHDR and SFDVKD. The CDR3 nucleotides are TGTGCCACCAGTGTTGGGACTAGCGGGGGCACAGATACGCAGTATTTT. This encodes CATSVGTSGGTDTQYF.

This clonotype was picked up a small number of times. The chain couples TRBV7-2 to TRBJ1-5, with D maybe TRBD1 (5 bases). The CDR3 totals 18 residues. V was shortened by 1 base and J by 0 bases, with 16 bases between the two germline ends. The germline V gene encodes CDR1 SGHTA and CDR2 FQGNSA. This chain's CDR3 is CASSLEITRGYSNQPQHF. The CDR3 nucleotides are TGTGCCAGCAGCTTAGAAATAACAAGGGGTTATAGCAATCAGCCCCAGCATTTT.

The J gene is TRBJ2-5, the V gene TRBV5-1, with a possible D match to TRBD1 (5 bases). Per the germline V gene, CDR1 is SGHRS and CDR2 is YFSETQ. The CDR3 totals 16 residues. The V end lost 5 bases, the J end lost 4 bases, and 21 bases lay between the germline ends. The DNA of the CDR3 is TGCGCCAGCAGGAGACAGCAAAGGGCGGTCGCAGAGACCCAGTACTTC. It codes for CASRRQQRAVAETQYF. The variable domain in full, with the rest retrieved from reference TRBV5-1 and TRBJ2-5, is KAGVTQTPRYLIKTRGQQVTLSCSPISGHRSVSWYQQTPGQGLQFLFEYFSETQRNKGNFPGRFSGRQFSNSRSEMNVSTLELGDSALYLCASRRQQRAVAETQYFGPGTRLLVL.

This clonotype appeared once. The chain couples TRBV19 to TRBJ2-7; 8 positions agree with TRBD2. CDR1 LNHDA and CDR2 SQIVND come from the germline V gene (reference sequence). The CDR3 has 15 amino acids. Trimming cost V 5 bases and J 3 bases; bases outside gene matches: 9. As DNA, the CDR3 is TGTGCCAGTAGTCCTATGACTAGCGCATTCTACGAGCAGTACTTC. It codes for CASSPMTSAFYEQYF.

This clonotype is medium-sized in the sample. The DNA for the CDR3 is TGTGCCAGCATCCACGATGGGTATGGCTACACCTTC. This sequence encodes CASIHDGYGYTF. V and J are TRBV6-1 and TRBJ1-2; D is ambiguous. V was cut by 7 bases and J by 5 bases, with 11 bases left in between. The CDR3 loop spans 12 amino acids. Germline values: CDR1 MNHNS, CDR2 SASEGT.

The V call is TRBV20-1, the J call TRBJ1-1, with D possibly matching TRBD1 (5 bases). Trimming removed 0 bases from V and 4 bases from J, with 12 bases in between. Germline CDR1 and CDR2: DFQATT and SNEGSKA (reference sequence). The CDR3 extends over 14 amino acids. The CDR3 region is CSARDRRGGTEAFF. Written as DNA, the CDR3 is TGCAGTGCTAGAGATCGTAGGGGCGGCACTGAAGCTTTCTTT.

The rearrangement uses TRBV29-1 and TRBJ1-2, with 8 nucleotides matching TRBD1. In germline, CDR1 is SQVTM, CDR2 ANQGSEA. The CDR3 loop spans 12 amino acids. V lost 5 bases, J lost 6 bases, and 5 bases stayed unmatched. CDR3 amino acids: CSVTDRGHGYTF. The DNA for the CDR3 is TGCAGCGTTACCGACAGGGGCCATGGCTACACCTTC.

The chain employs TRBV6-2 or TRBV6-3 and TRBJ2-6, with D unclear. CDR1 and CDR2 from the germline V gene are MNHEY and SVGEGT. V lost 0 bases to trimming and J lost 0 bases, with 3 bases between them. This CDR3 spans 15 amino acids. Here the CDR3 DNA reads TGTGCCAGCAGTTACTCGGACTCTGGGGCCAACGTCCTGACTTTC. Translation gives CASSYSDSGANVLTF.

Only a few counts were recorded for this clonotype. The chain joins TRBV20-1 to TRBJ1-6; 7 bases match TRBD1. Germline CDR1 reads DFQATT; CDR2 reads SNEGSKA (reference sequence). V shed 6 bases, J shed 5 bases, and the junction held 7 bases outside the gene matches. CDR3 size: 14 residues. The CDR3 DNA reads as TGCAGTGCCCGGGGGACAGTTAATAATTCACCCCTCCACTTT. Translated, it gives CSARGTVNNSPLHF.

For the CDR3, the DNA is TGTGCCAGCAGGGAACAGGGGGGTCCGGCAGATACGCAGTATTTT. Its translation is CASREQGGPADTQYF. The chain carries TRBV2 and TRBJ2-3; 8 bases are shared with TRBD1. This CDR3 has 15 amino acids. V lost 6 bases to trimming and J lost 4 bases; unmatched junction nucleotides: 9. Looked up from germline, CDR1 is SNHLY and CDR2 is FYNNEI.

The chain has TRBV19 and TRBJ1-1; tentative D call: TRBD1 (6 bases). The CDR3 has 16 residues. V lost 5 bases to trimming and J lost 0 bases, with 16 bases between them. Germline-derived CDR1 and CDR2 are LNHDA and SQIVND (reference sequence). CDR3 sequence (DNA): TGTGCCAGTAGTCCGCGTCCCGGGACAATGAACACTGAAGCTTTCTTT. Translation gives CASSPRPGTMNTEAFF.

The chain combines TRBV6-1 with TRBJ1-5; D not certain. Trimming took 4 bases from V and 6 from J, leaving 16 bases between them. Germline lookup yields CDR1 MNHNS and CDR2 SASEGT. The length of the CDR3 is 15 residues. Here the CDR3 DNA reads TGTGCCAGCAGTGTGGCTTTGGTGCGCACTCAGCCCCAGCATTTT. It specifies CASSVALVRTQPQHF.